Listed here are 9 T cell receptor beta chains from one sample, sequenced in a study of human T cells and chemical hapten exposure. Time point denoted: patch test 2, 6 weeks after DPC sensitization. Treatment here: therapeutic diphenylcyclopropenone sensitization with weekly scalp DPC. TCRdb recomputed calls from the RACE reads with MiXCR, one row per CDR3 protein. The sample carries 330,000 or so distinct CDR3 sequences, under 6.5% recorded once. This sample comprised whole blood, obtained in connection with sensitization to the hapten diphenylcyclopropenone (DPC). These TCRs come from a woman aged 18-29 years with alopecia areata. Some clones in this sample may be carry-over from other donors' samples.

The chain uses TRBV9 and TRBJ2-7; weak D call: TRBD2 (6 bases). The CDR3 sequence is 14 residues long. CDR1 and CDR2 from the germline V gene are SGDLS and YYNGEE. The germline V and J ends were trimmed by 1 base and 5 bases, with 13 bases remaining between them. As DNA, the CDR3 is TGTGCCAGCAGCGTATCGGGGGTCTCGGACGAGCAGTACTTC. Its translation: CASSVSGVSDEQYF.

The chain combines TRBV20-1 with TRBJ1-5; tentative D call: TRBD1 (6 bases). CDR3 length equals 14 residues. Germline loops: CDR1 DFQATT, CDR2 SNEGSKA (reference sequence). The V and J ends lost 3 bases and 4 bases respectively, with 13 bases between them. The CDR3 is CSASQGQGNQPQHF. CDR3 coding DNA: TGCAGTGCTAGTCAGGGTCAGGGGAATCAGCCCCAGCATTTT.

This clonotype came up a few times. This chain connects TRBV20-1 to TRBJ2-7; tentatively, D is TRBD2 (7 bases). Trimming took off 0 bases at V and 3 bases at J, with 12 bases between the two ends. From germline, CDR1 is DFQATT and CDR2 SNEGSKA (reference sequence). The CDR3 runs 14 residues. The CDR3 protein is CSAREAGDNYEQYF. CDR3 bases: TGCAGTGCTAGAGAGGCGGGGGACAACTACGAGCAGTACTTC.

This clonotype was counted ten times or more. The chain joins TRBV25-1 to TRBJ1-1; no clear D gene. The V gene's germline CDR1 is MGHDK and CDR2 SYGVNS. V shed 1 base and J shed 4 bases, with 13 bases lying between them. The CDR3 has 15 residues. CDR3 sequence (DNA): TGTGCCAGCAGTGAATTAGGCCGGGGAACCACTGAAGCTTTCTTT. Amino acid sequence: CASSELGRGTTEAFF.

Points on this clonotype: It differs at one base from a far larger clone, so likely a read error. The chain couples TRBV6-1 to TRBJ2-6; D call uncertain. The CDR3 is 13 residues long. The V gene lost 5 bases and the J gene lost 2 bases, with 4 bases spanning the gap. CDR1 is MNHNS, CDR2 SASEGT, per germline. In DNA form, the CDR3 reads TGTGCCAGCAGTTCCGCTGGGGCCAACGTCCTGACTTTC. Translated, it gives CASSSAGANVLTF.

The rearrangement links TRBV12-3 or TRBV12-4 to TRBJ2-5, with 12 nucleotides matching TRBD2. V shed 6 bases and J 2 bases; nucleotides not matched to a gene: 1. The CDR3 loop spans 14 amino acids. The CDR3 region is CASRLAGGQETQYF. CDR3 bases: TGTGCCAGCAGACTAGCGGGGGGACAAGAGACCCAGTACTTC.

This clonotype was seen at least ten times. The rearrangement uses TRBV12-3 or TRBV12-4 and TRBJ2-2, with D uncertain. Trimming cost V 5 bases and J 5 bases, with 12 bases left between them. There are 14 residues in the CDR3. The CDR3 loop is CASSTRFSTGELFF. The CDR3 DNA reads TGTGCCAGCAGTACCAGATTCTCTACCGGGGAGCTGTTTTTT.

This clonotype was seen more than once but under ten times. The CDR3 loop is CASSLDGAEQFF. DNA for the CDR3: TGTGCCAGCAGCTTAGATGGGGCTGAGCAGTTCTTC. This rearrangement joins TRBV11-2 to TRBJ2-1, with D maybe TRBD1 (5 bases). V dropped 0 bases and J dropped 9 bases, with 6 bases sitting between them. Germline-derived CDR1 and CDR2 are SGHAT and FQNNGV. CDR3 size: 12 residues.

This clonotype has at least ten counts. The chain employs TRBV20-1 and TRBJ1-1, with D unresolved. The V end was cut by 7 bases, the J end by 2 bases, with 11 bases between. The CDR3 loop spans 12 amino acids. The germline V gene encodes CDR1 DFQATT and CDR2 SNEGSKA (reference sequence). The CDR3 DNA follows: TGCAGTGTCCCAGGATACAACACTGAAGCTTTCTTT. Translated, it gives CSVPGYNTEAFF.